A single sample is the source of the 32 T cell receptor beta chains below, sequenced in a study of vaccination and CD4 T cells after COVID-19. Cultured CD4+ T cell DNA underwent sequencing with the Oncomine TCR Beta short-read assay. Via MiXCR, TCRdb re-called the PCR reads, giving one row per CDR3 protein. Here the sample spans about 20,000 distinct CDR3 sequences, around four fifths being singletons. Their antigen targets remain unknown. Treatment indicated: roughly 10-day PBMC culture with coronavirus spike peptide pools or control peptides (ViraFEST assay). The source was CD4+ T cells from blood, cultured in vitro, collected after SARS-CoV-2 vaccination. These receptors all come from a human donor who received a COVID-19 vaccine.

The V gene is TRBV27, the J gene TRBJ1-1, with TRBD1 matching over 7 bases. The CDR3 totals 14 residues. Germline trimming cut 3 bases from V and 1 base from J; bases unmatched to any gene: 2. Germline lookup yields CDR1 MNHEY and CDR2 SMNVEV (reference sequence). CDR3 coding DNA: TGTGCCAGCAGTTTTAGACAGGGGAACACTGAAGCTTTCTTT. Amino acids: CASSFRQGNTEAFF.

J is TRBJ1-1 and V is TRBV11-2; 7 nucleotides agree with TRBD1. V trimming: 4 bases; J trimming: 3 bases; junction bases outside the gene matches: 14. This CDR3 spans 17 amino acids. Germline V CDR1 and CDR2: SGHAT, FQNNGV. The CDR3 spells CASSSIDREVSDTEAFF. The CDR3 DNA follows: TGTGCCAGCAGCTCCATTGACAGGGAGGTCTCGGACACTGAAGCTTTCTTT.

The chain joins TRBV19 to TRBJ1-6, with 10 bases lining up with TRBD1. The CDR3 is 15 amino acids. Germline loops: CDR1 LNHDA, CDR2 SQIVND (reference sequence). The trim removed 5 bases at V and 8 bases at J, leaving 6 bases unmatched. The CDR3 DNA follows: TGTGCCAGTAGTCGGACAGGGGGTAAGGATTCACCCCTCCACTTT. Translating it yields CASSRTGGKDSPLHF.

V and J are TRBV6-1 and TRBJ1-1; perhaps TRBD1 as D (6 bases). The germline V and J ends were trimmed by 6 bases and 1 base, with 24 bases remaining between them. Looked up from germline, CDR1 is MNHNS and CDR2 is SASEGT. This CDR3 is built from 18 residues. DNA for the CDR3: TGTGCCAGCAGCTCGAATAGAATATTCTTCAGGGGGAACACTGAAGCTTTCTTT. Translating it yields CASSSNRIFFRGNTEAFF.

This chain connects TRBV15 to TRBJ1-1; D not certain. V lost 7 bases and J lost 1, with 13 bases in between. There are 14 residues in the CDR3. In germline, CDR1 is LNHNV, CDR2 YYDKDF (reference sequence). CDR3: CATTKYTENTEAFF. As DNA, the CDR3 is TGTGCCACCACCAAGTATACGGAGAACACTGAAGCTTTCTTT.

This clonotype was picked up one time. The V gene is TRBV24-1, the J gene TRBJ1-2; the match to TRBD1 covers 7 bases. This CDR3 comprises 17 residues. V dropped 9 bases and J dropped 3; count of bases not matched to a gene: 18. Germline-derived CDR1 and CDR2 are KGHDR and SFDVKD. The CDR3 region has the DNA TGTGCCACCGAGGCCTCTGGTATTGGGACAGACTACTATGGCTACACCTTC. Protein: CATEASGIGTDYYGYTF.

The chain is built from TRBV4-2 and TRBJ1-2; perhaps TRBD1 as D (5 bases). V lost 4 bases, J lost 8 bases, and 14 bases lay in between. Germline loops: CDR1 LGHNA, CDR2 YNFKEQ. CDR3 length equals 13 residues. The CDR3 is CASSLRDSLGYTF. CDR3 in DNA: TGTGCCAGCAGCCTCCGGGACTCATTAGGCTACACCTTC.

The chain uses TRBV2 and TRBJ1-1, with D uncertain. Trimming removed 0 bases from V and 1 base from J, with 9 bases in between. CDR1 is SNHLY and CDR2 is FYNNEI in the germline V gene. There are 15 residues in the CDR3. CDR3 residues: CASSEARQKNTEAFF. CDR3 DNA: TGTGCCAGCAGTGAAGCGCGGCAGAAGAACACTGAAGCTTTCTTT.

V is TRBV12-3 or TRBV12-4 and J is TRBJ2-3, with D hard to call. CDR3 length: 14 amino acids. The V end was cut by 2 bases, the J end by 1 base, with 7 bases between. CDR3 DNA sequence: TGTGCCAGCAGTTTAACCAGCGGCACAGATACGCAGTATTTT. It yields the protein CASSLTSGTDTQYF.

The chain is built from TRBV24-1 and TRBJ2-3, with D uncertain. The germline gives CDR1 KGHDR, CDR2 SFDVKD. CDR3 length equals 15 residues. V was shortened by 3 bases and J by 3 bases, with 12 bases between the two germline ends. The chain's CDR3 is CATSDPRVLTDTQYF. In nucleotides, the CDR3 is TGTGCCACCAGTGATCCCCGGGTCTTGACAGATACGCAGTATTTT.

CDR3 loop: CSVKLAGGGAQETQYF. The CDR3, as DNA: TGCAGCGTTAAGCTGGCAGGTGGCGGGGCCCAAGAGACCCAGTACTTC. The V and J genes are TRBV29-1 and TRBJ2-5, with D perhaps TRBD2 (6 bases). This CDR3 contains 16 residues. Germline loops: CDR1 SQVTM, CDR2 ANQGSEA. V shed 5 bases and J shed 1 base, with 20 bases lying between them.

This chain joins TRBV7-9 and TRBJ1-2, with D perhaps TRBD1 (5 bases). V shed 3 bases and J shed 5 bases, with 13 bases lying between them. The germline gives CDR1 SEHNR, CDR2 FQNEAQ (reference sequence). The CDR3 is 14 amino acids. CDR3 loop: CASSFNGQDYGYTF. CDR3 nucleotides: TGTGCCAGCAGCTTTAACGGACAAGATTATGGCTACACCTTC.

The rearrangement joins TRBV6-2 or TRBV6-3 to TRBJ1-2; a possible D gene is TRBD1 (6 bases). Per the germline V gene, CDR1 is MNHEY and CDR2 is SVGEGT. V lost 2 bases and J lost 5, with 12 bases in between. The CDR3 totals 14 residues. The CDR3 sequence: CASSYPGARYGYTF. DNA for the CDR3: TGTGCCAGCAGTTACCCGGGGGCGCGGTATGGCTACACCTTC.

The gene calls are TRBV6-5 and TRBJ1-1, with D tentatively TRBD1 (5 bases). CDR3 length: 16 residues. The V end was cut by 2 bases, the J end by 3 bases, with 16 bases between. Germline V gene lookup returns CDR1 MNHEY and CDR2 SVGAGI. CDR3 amino acids: CASSYTPGRGDTEAFF. In nucleotides, the CDR3 is TGTGCCAGCAGTTACACACCGGGACGGGGGGACACTGAAGCTTTCTTT.

Concerning this clonotype: A read error may account for a junction end that differs from germline. This chain joins TRBV30 and TRBJ1-5, with D possibly matching TRBD1 (5 bases). The CDR3 is 15 residues long. Germline V gene data show CDR1 as GTSNPN and CDR2 as SVGIG (reference sequence). The CDR3 DNA sequence: TGTGCCTGGAGTGTACGACAGCCAAACAATCAGCCCCGGCATTTT. Translated, it gives CAWSVRQPNNQPRHF.

The chain uses TRBV12-3 or TRBV12-4 and TRBJ2-1, with 9 bases lining up with TRBD2. Unmatched junction bases numbered 6, after V lost 5 bases and J lost 4 bases. This CDR3 is 15 amino acids long. In nucleotides, the CDR3 is TGTGCCAGCAGTCGTAGCGGGGGAAAATACAATGAGCAGTTCTTC. Translated: CASSRSGGKYNEQFF.

The V and J genes are TRBV28 and TRBJ1-2; a weak D match, TRBD1 (5 bases). CDR3 length equals 14 residues. Germline V lookup: CDR1 MDHEN, CDR2 SYDVKM. V was cut by 6 bases and J by 0 bases, with 11 bases left in between. CDR3 DNA sequence: TGTGCCAGCAGGGTGACAGATGCTAACTATGGCTACACCTTC. It specifies CASRVTDANYGYTF.

This rearrangement joins TRBV15 to TRBJ1-3; D is uncertain. CDR1 LNHNV and CDR2 YYDKDF come from the germline V gene (reference sequence). The CDR3 length is 16 residues. V was shortened by 3 bases and J by 4 bases, with 16 bases between the two germline ends. The CDR3 nucleotides read TGTGCCACCAGCAGGCTCTGGGCGGGGTTGGGAAACACCATATATTTT. Translating gives CATSRLWAGLGNTIYF.

The chain couples TRBV20-1 to TRBJ1-1, with D perhaps TRBD1 (5 bases). The germline V gene encodes CDR1 DFQATT and CDR2 SNEGSKA (reference sequence). The germline V and J ends were trimmed by 6 bases and 4 bases, with 9 bases remaining between them. The CDR3 runs to 11 residues. CDR3 coding DNA: TGCAGTGCGTTGGGACCCACTGAAGCTTTCTTT. This sequence encodes CSALGPTEAFF.

The chain links TRBV20-1 to TRBJ2-1; TRBD1 matches 8 bases. Germline CDR1 reads DFQATT; CDR2 reads SNEGSKA (reference sequence). V dropped 3 bases and J dropped 10; count of bases not matched to a gene: 8. There are 13 residues in the CDR3. The CDR3 region is CSARLDRVREQFF. The CDR3 DNA reads TGCAGTGCTAGGTTGGACAGGGTTCGGGAGCAGTTCTTC.

The genes are TRBV19 and TRBJ2-3; 13 bases agree with TRBD2. CDR1 LNHDA and CDR2 SQIVND come from the germline V gene (reference sequence). The trim removed 7 bases at V and 2 bases at J, leaving 9 bases unmatched. The CDR3 sequence is 17 residues long. This CDR3 reads CASTQLGLAGITDTQYF. The CDR3 bases are TGTGCCAGTACCCAATTGGGACTAGCGGGGATCACAGATACGCAGTATTTT.

The chain couples TRBV27 to TRBJ1-6; possible D gene TRBD1, 6 bases. Between the trimmed V and J ends, which lost 2 bases and 7 bases, there was a span of 12 bases. This CDR3 region has 15 residues. Germline V gene lookup returns CDR1 MNHEY and CDR2 SMNVEV (reference sequence). CDR3 coding DNA: TGTGCCAGCAGTTTACTCCGGACAGTGAATTCACCCCTCCACTTT. Amino acids: CASSLLRTVNSPLHF.

For this clonotype: A read error may produce the germline difference seen at one junction end. The chain carries TRBV6-1 and TRBJ2-5, with 7 bases lining up with TRBD1. This CDR3 has 16 amino acids. The germline V gene has CDR1 MNHNS and CDR2 SASEGT. CDR3: CASILLPDRLEEPQYF. Here the CDR3 DNA reads TGTGCCAGCATCCTACTGCCGGACAGGCTCGAAGAGCCCCAGTACTTC.

V and J are TRBV7-9 and TRBJ2-6; D might be TRBD1 or TRBD2, each matching 7 bases. V was shortened by 5 bases and J by 3 bases, with 23 bases between the two germline ends. The CDR3 covers 19 residues. Per the germline V gene, CDR1 is SEHNR and CDR2 is FQNEAQ (reference sequence). CDR3 nucleotides: TGTGCCAGCAGCCCCCAGGGGGGGGCGACTCCCAATGGGGCCAACGTCCTGACTTTC. Translated: CASSPQGGATPNGANVLTF.

The rearrangement links TRBV5-1 to TRBJ2-2, with D perhaps TRBD1 or TRBD2 (5 bases each). This CDR3 spans 18 amino acids. Germline-derived CDR1 and CDR2 are SGHRS and YFSETQ. Trimming took 2 bases from V and 5 from J, leaving 22 bases between them. The CDR3 region has the DNA TGCGCCAGCAGCTTTTTCCGGGACCCCGAGGGTAGGACCGGGGAGCTGTTTTTT. Protein: CASSFFRDPEGRTGELFF.

This chain links TRBV6-1 with TRBJ1-5; perhaps TRBD1 as D (5 bases). Deletions cut 4 bases from V and 0 bases from J, with 16 bases between. There are 17 residues in the CDR3. The germline V gene has CDR1 MNHNS and CDR2 SASEGT. CDR3 in amino acids: CASSGQGVGYSNQPQHF. CDR3 in DNA: TGTGCCAGCAGTGGGCAGGGTGTGGGATATAGCAATCAGCCCCAGCATTTT.

The CDR3 DNA is TGTGCCTCCTACGAGGGGGGGGATGGCTACACCTTC. It yields the protein CASYEGGDGYTF. The rearrangement uses TRBV30 and TRBJ1-2; tentative D call: TRBD1 (6 bases). The CDR3 consists of 12 residues. V was shortened by 7 bases and J by 6 bases, with 15 bases between the two germline ends. Looked up from germline, CDR1 is GTSNPN and CDR2 is SVGIG (reference sequence).

This chain links TRBV5-6 with TRBJ2-1; TRBD2 agrees at 12 bases. J was trimmed by 8 bases and V by 4 bases; bases with no gene match: 7. The CDR3 covers 15 residues. Germline CDR1 reads SGHDT; CDR2 reads YYEEEE. The CDR3 bases are TGTGCCAGCAGCGAGCTAGCGGGGGGGCCCTATGAGCAGTTCTTC. It specifies CASSELAGGPYEQFF. Supplemented by reference TRBV5-6 and TRBJ2-1, the full variable domain reads DAGVTQSPTHLIKTRGQQVTLRCSPKSGHDTVSWYQQALGQGPQFIFQYYEEEERQRGNFPDRFSGHQFPNYSSELNVNALLLGDSALYLCASSELAGGPYEQFFGPGTRLTVL.

This clonotype was observed a few times. This chain joins TRBV15 and TRBJ2-3; 8 bases match TRBD1. The CDR3 runs to 17 residues. V trimming: 0 bases; J trimming: 1 base; junction bases outside the gene matches: 6. Germline V gene data show CDR1 as LNHNV and CDR2 as YYDKDF (reference sequence). For the CDR3, the DNA is TGTGCCACCAGCAGAGATCGGGCAGGGGGCGGCACAGATACGCAGTATTTT. It yields the protein CATSRDRAGGGTDTQYF. Using reference TRBV15 and TRBJ2-3 for the parts outside the CDR3, the full variable domain is DAMVIQNPRYQVTQFGKPVTLSCSQTLNHNVMYWYQQKSSQAPKLLFHYYDKDFNNEADTPDNFQSRRPNTSFCFLDIRSPGLGDTAMYLCATSRDRAGGGTDTQYFGPGTRLTVL.

This chain links TRBV5-4 with TRBJ1-2; 10 bases are a match to TRBD1. Germline V gives CDR1 SGHNT, CDR2 YYREEE (reference sequence). The V and J ends lost 2 bases and 7 bases, in that order; junction bases with no gene match: 8. The CDR3 has 15 amino acids. The CDR3 bases are TGTGCCAGCAGCTTTGACAGGGGGCGCATGGGTGGCTACACCTTC. Translation: CASSFDRGRMGGYTF.

The chain combines TRBV2 with TRBJ1-6, with 9 bases matching TRBD1. With V trimmed by 5 bases and J by 7 bases, 6 bases remained unmatched. The CDR3 consists of 15 residues. The V gene's germline CDR1 is SNHLY and CDR2 FYNNEI. The CDR3 DNA reads as TGTGCCAGCAGTCCTTCCGGGACAGGGAATTCACCCCTCCACTTT. It codes for CASSPSGTGNSPLHF.

The chain carries TRBV19 and TRBJ1-5; TRBD1 agrees at 10 bases. CDR1 is LNHDA, CDR2 SQIVND, per germline (reference sequence). The ends lost 7 bases at V and 2 bases at J; junction bases unmatched: 17. This CDR3 has 19 residues. The CDR3 here is CASTTMGDRGGWGNQPQHF. The DNA for the CDR3 is TGTGCCAGTACCACTATGGGGGACAGGGGTGGATGGGGCAATCAGCCCCAGCATTTT.